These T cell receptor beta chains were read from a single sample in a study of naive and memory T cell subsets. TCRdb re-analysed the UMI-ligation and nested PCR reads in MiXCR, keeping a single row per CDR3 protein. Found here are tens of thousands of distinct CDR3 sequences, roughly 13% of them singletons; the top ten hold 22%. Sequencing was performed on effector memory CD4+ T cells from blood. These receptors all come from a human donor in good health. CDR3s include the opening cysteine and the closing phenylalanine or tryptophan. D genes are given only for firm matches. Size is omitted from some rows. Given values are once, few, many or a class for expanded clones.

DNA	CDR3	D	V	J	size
TGTGCCACAAAAGCCAGGGAGTCCTACAATGAGCAGTTCTTC	CATKARESYNEQFF	NA	TRBV7-2	TRBJ2-1	NA
TGTGCCACCAGTGACCCTAAACAGGGCCCTCGATTAGAGACCCAGTACTTC	CATSDPKQGPRLETQYF	NA	TRBV24-1	TRBJ2-5	NA
TGCAGTGCTGGACCAACTAGAGATACGCAGTATTTT	CSAGPTRDTQYF	NA	TRBV20-1	TRBJ2-3	many
TGCGCCAGCAGCCACGGGTTACTAGCGGCTAACTACAATGAGCAGTTCTTC	CASSHGLLAANYNEQFF	TRBD2	TRBV4-1	TRBJ2-1	once
TGTGCCAGCAGCTTAGGACTAGCGGGAAGAGAGACCCAGTACTTC	CASSLGLAGRETQYF	TRBD2	TRBV7-7	TRBJ2-5	few
TGTGCCAGTTTCCGGGAGACCTCCTACAATGAGCAGTTCTTC	CASFRETSYNEQFF	NA	TRBV2	TRBJ2-1	few
TGTGCCAGCAGCCCCGGGACTACTGCCTACAATGAGCAGTTCTTC	CASSPGTTAYNEQFF	TRBD2	TRBV7-6	TRBJ2-1	few
TGCAGCGTTACAGGGATTTCCTACGAGCAGTACTTC	CSVTGISYEQYF	NA	TRBV29-1	TRBJ2-7	NA
TGTGCCAGCCGCGGACAGGGGTTATTTGGCTACACCTTC	CASRGQGLFGYTF	TRBD1	TRBV28	TRBJ1-2	NA
TGTGCCAGCATCCTTTATAGTGGCACTGAAGCTTTCTTT	CASILYSGTEAFF	NA	TRBV28	TRBJ1-1	few
TGTGCCAGCAGTTCCCAAGGGGGGACGAGTGGTGGCTACACCTTC	CASSSQGGTSGGYTF	NA	TRBV27	TRBJ1-2	many
TGTGCCAGCAGCTTGGGAGACGGCTTGGGGGGCTACACCTTC	CASSLGDGLGGYTF	NA	TRBV5-4	TRBJ1-2	many
TGTGCCAGCAGTTTAGTACTCTACGAGCAGTACTTC	CASSLVLYEQYF	NA	TRBV12-3/TRBV12-4	TRBJ2-7	many
TGCAGTGCTAGAAAGCCCGGGGGGGGGGTTGGACAGCCCCAGCATTTT	CSARKPGGGVGQPQHF	NA	TRBV20-1	TRBJ1-5	many
TGTGCCAGCTCCCCGACAGGCCCAAGCAATCAGCCCCAGCATTTT	CASSPTGPSNQPQHF	NA	TRBV12-3/TRBV12-4	TRBJ1-5	few
TGTGCCAGCAGCTTTTATCCGGGAGGGGGTGGAGAGACCCAGTACTTC	CASSFYPGGGGETQYF	TRBD2	TRBV5-8	TRBJ2-5	few
TGTGCCAGTACCAAACGGGGTAGCGGGAGAGATGAGCAGTTCTTC	CASTKRGSGRDEQFF	TRBD2	TRBV19	TRBJ2-1	many
TGTGCCAGCAGCCAACAAGGGAATGAGCAGTTCTTC	CASSQQGNEQFF	NA	TRBV7-2	TRBJ2-1	NA
TGCAGTGCCAGTCGCGTAGCGAGGGAGACCCAGTACTTC	CSASRVARETQYF	NA	TRBV20-1	TRBJ2-5	NA
TGTGCCAGCAGCTTCGCAGGGTTAAATGAGCAGTTCTTC	CASSFAGLNEQFF	NA	TRBV7-8	TRBJ2-1	few
TGTGCCAGCAGTTTGGAGACTAGCGGGAGCTTTCCGCAGTATTTT	CASSLETSGSFPQYF	TRBD2	TRBV12-3/TRBV12-4	TRBJ2-3	once
TGTGCCAGCAGCGACGGACAGGCTCAGCCCCAGCATTTT	CASSDGQAQPQHF	TRBD1	TRBV6-1	TRBJ1-5	few
TGTGCCAGCGTTTTTACTAGCGGATACCAAGAGACCCAGTACTTC	CASVFTSGYQETQYF	TRBD2	TRBV6-1	TRBJ2-5	few
TGTGCCAGCAGCTTAGAGATGGGACAGGGCAACTACGAGCAGTACTTC	CASSLEMGQGNYEQYF	TRBD1	TRBV11-3	TRBJ2-7	few
TGCAGCGTTGAGAGGTTTAAGGAGCAGTACTTC	CSVERFKEQYF	NA	TRBV29-1	TRBJ2-7	many
TGTGCCAGCAGGGGACTAGCGGGAGACGAGCAGTTCTTC	CASRGLAGDEQFF	TRBD2	TRBV12-3/TRBV12-4	TRBJ2-1	many
TGTGCCAGCTCAGACTCTTCAGACTTCAACTATGGCTACACCTTC	CASSDSSDFNYGYTF	NA	TRBV18	TRBJ1-2	few
TGTGCCAGTCAGGGGAGCGGGAGGAACACCGGGGAGCTGTTTTTT	CASQGSGRNTGELFF	TRBD2	TRBV2	TRBJ2-2	NA
TGTGCCAGCAGTTCCCCGACTAGGGGCTACGAGCAGTACTTC	CASSSPTRGYEQYF	NA	TRBV27	TRBJ2-7	many
TGTGCCAGCAGTGAATACGGGAGCGGGAGTTTGTCCTACGAGCAGTACTTC	CASSEYGSGSLSYEQYF	TRBD2	TRBV25-1	TRBJ2-7	many
TGTGCCAGCAGGTCCTCGAGCTCCTACAATGAGCAGTTCTTC	CASRSSSSYNEQFF	NA	TRBV2	TRBJ2-1	few
TGCGCCACACGGGACGGGAACACCGGGGAGCTGTTTTTT	CATRDGNTGELFF	NA	TRBV4-1	TRBJ2-2	NA
TGTGCCAGCAGCGACTTATGGACAGCCTCAACTAATGAAAAACTGTTTTTT	CASSDLWTASTNEKLFF	NA	TRBV5-5	TRBJ1-4	NA
TGCGCCAGCAGTGAAACACGGGACCTCAATCAGCCCCAGCATTTT	CASSETRDLNQPQHF	NA	TRBV10-2	TRBJ1-5	NA
TGTGCCAGCACAGGGGATAATGAGCAGTTCTTC	CASTGDNEQFF	NA	TRBV7-9	TRBJ2-1	NA
TGTGCCAGCAGTTTGGAACAGCCTAACACTGAAGCTTTCTTT	CASSLEQPNTEAFF	NA	TRBV28	TRBJ1-1	few
TGTGCCAGCAGTATCGGAGGGCCAGATACGCAGTATTTT	CASSIGGPDTQYF	NA	TRBV5-6	TRBJ2-3	few
TGCAGCGTTGATTTGGACATAGGCACAGATACGCAGTATTTT	CSVDLDIGTDTQYF	NA	TRBV29-1	TRBJ2-3	medium-sized
TGTGCCAGCAGCCTACAGGGAGCTGGAAACACCATATATTTT	CASSLQGAGNTIYF	NA	TRBV7-9	TRBJ1-3	few
TGTGCCAGCAGCTTCAGACAGTCTAACACTGAAGCTTTCTTT	CASSFRQSNTEAFF	NA	TRBV6-1	TRBJ1-1	NA
TGTGCCAGCAGCTTAGCGGGGACTAGCGGAGTTAACAATGAGCAGTTCTTC	CASSLAGTSGVNNEQFF	TRBD2	TRBV7-2	TRBJ2-1	NA
TGTGCCAGCAGCTCAAAGTATAATTCACCCCTCCACTTT	CASSSKYNSPLHF	NA	TRBV7-2	TRBJ1-6	NA
TGTGCCAGCAGCCTAGGGGGTGGGGCGCGGGGTGCAACTAATGAAAAACTGTTTTTT	CASSLGGGARGATNEKLFF	NA	TRBV9	TRBJ1-4	few
TGTGCCACCAGCAGAGATCGTGGCGGGGAGACCCAGTACTTC	CATSRDRGGETQYF	NA	TRBV15	TRBJ2-5	few
TGTGCCAGTAGACGGACTAGCCGAGCCGCGAACAATGAGCAGTTCTTC	CASRRTSRAANNEQFF	TRBD2	TRBV19	TRBJ2-1	NA
TGTGCCAGCAGTCCCACAATGACTAGCGGGGGGTCTCGGAATGAGCAGTTCTTC	CASSPTMTSGGSRNEQFF	TRBD2	TRBV27	TRBJ2-1	NA
TGCAGTGCTAGCGGGAGGGCCGGGGGAACAGATACGCAGTATTTT	CSASGRAGGTDTQYF	TRBD2	TRBV20-1	TRBJ2-3	NA
TGTGCCAGCAGTTCTGGACCAACTACCTACAATGAGCAGTTCTTC	CASSSGPTTYNEQFF	NA	TRBV27	TRBJ2-1	NA
TGTGCCAGCAACGAGATAAGCACAGATACGCAGTATTTT	CASNEISTDTQYF	NA	TRBV9	TRBJ2-3	NA
TGCAGTGCTGTCGATGTAAACGGGAAGACGGGCTACGAGCAGTACTTC	CSAVDVNGKTGYEQYF	NA	TRBV20-1	TRBJ2-7	few
TGTGCCAGCAGCCAGGGATCCGGGAGTCAGGTGACTGAAGCTTTCTTT	CASSQGSGSQVTEAFF	NA	TRBV5-4	TRBJ1-1	many
TGCGCCAGCAGCCAACGTACCCTTACGCGGGAGCGCGAGCAGTACTTC	CASSQRTLTREREQYF	TRBD2	TRBV4-1	TRBJ2-7	few
TGCGCCAGCAGCTTGTCCGGGGCCCAAGAGACCCAGTACTTC	CASSLSGAQETQYF	NA	TRBV5-1	TRBJ2-5	many
TGTGCCAGCAGCCCCGGGAGGGCCGTCGTCAATGAGCAGTTCTTC	CASSPGRAVVNEQFF	TRBD2	TRBV7-2	TRBJ2-1	many
TGTGCCAGCAGCCAAAACCGGGACCCGGGGGAGCAGTTCTTC	CASSQNRDPGEQFF	NA	TRBV11-2	TRBJ2-1	NA
TGTGCCAGCAGCTTACGACTAGCTAGCACAGATACGCAGTATTTT	CASSLRLASTDTQYF	TRBD2	TRBV3-1	TRBJ2-3	few
TGTGCCAGCAGCTTAGGACAGGGGGCGCAGGCCGGGGAGCTGTTTTTT	CASSLGQGAQAGELFF	TRBD1	TRBV7-2	TRBJ2-2	NA
TGCAGTGCTAAAAGACAGGGAAGGGACACTGAAGCTTTCTTT	CSAKRQGRDTEAFF	TRBD1	TRBV20-1	TRBJ1-1	many
TGTGCCAGCAGCTTCCCTTCCGGGACTAGCACGCAGTATTTT	CASSFPSGTSTQYF	TRBD2	TRBV7-8	TRBJ2-3	many